One sample yielded the 17 T cell receptor beta chains listed below, sequenced in a study of T cell responses to AZD1222 COVID-19 vaccine. This table comes from immunoSEQ multiplex PCR, and its TCRdb copy is limited to in-frame clones, with some not included. The table lists around 200,000 clones, 88% of them singletons. Sequencing used peripheral blood, obtained on day 0 of AZD1222 vaccination. These receptors were collected from an adult in good health.

V usage is TRBV27 and J usage is TRBJ1-2, with D possibly being TRBD1 (6 bases). This CDR3 has 20 residues. The germline V and J ends were trimmed by 1 base and 6 bases, with 30 bases remaining between them. Germline values: CDR1 MNHEY, CDR2 SMNVEV (reference sequence). The CDR3 DNA reads as TGTGCCAGCAGTTTATATAGCCCTACAGGGCCTCGAAGGGCTATCGATGGCTACACCTTC. Protein product: CASSLYSPTGPRRAIDGYTF.

J is TRBJ2-2 and V is TRBV24-1; unclear D gene. Germline V gene data show CDR1 as KGHDR and CDR2 as SFDVKD. V was trimmed by 11 bases and J by 5 bases, leaving 11 bases between them. The CDR3 spans 12 residues. Here the CDR3 reads CASVLRTGELFF. CDR3 in DNA: TGTGCCAGTGTTCTGAGGACCGGGGAGCTGTTTTTT.

J is TRBJ2-2 and V is TRBV11-3; perhaps TRBD1 as D (5 bases). The CDR3 loop spans 14 amino acids. Germline V gene data show CDR1 as SGHNT and CDR2 as YENEEA. V was clipped by 1 base and J by 4 bases, with 7 bases between them. In DNA, the CDR3 is TGTGCCAGCAGCTTAGGGGGCTTCACCGGGGAGCTGTTTTTT. Translated, it gives CASSLGGFTGELFF.

This chain joins TRBV6-4 and TRBJ2-5; D may be TRBD1 or TRBD2 (6 bases each). CDR3 length: 15 residues. CDR1 is MRHNA, CDR2 SNTAGT, per germline. Between the trimmed V and J ends, which lost 7 bases and 5 bases, there was a span of 20 bases. The DNA of the CDR3 is TGTGCCAGCAACAACCCGAGGGGGGTAATGGAGACCCAGTACTTC. It encodes CASNNPRGVMETQYF.

V is TRBV27 and J is TRBJ1-5, with a tentative D call TRBD1 (6 bases). Deletions cut 4 bases from V and 1 base from J, with 20 bases between. This CDR3 region has 18 residues. Germline assignment: CDR1 MNHEY and CDR2 SMNVEV (reference sequence). For the CDR3, the DNA is TGTGCCAGCAGTTCGGGGACCCCTGGGGGGCTGAGCAATCAGCCCCAGCATTTT. Its protein product is CASSSGTPGGLSNQPQHF.

The J gene is TRBJ2-1, the V gene TRBV5-1; tentative D call: TRBD2 (5 bases). The CDR3 length is 16 residues. V was pared by 1 base and J by 2 bases, with 13 bases between. The germline CDR1 and CDR2 sequences are SGHRS and YFSETQ. CDR3 sequence: CASSLLRDIAYNEQFF. CDR3 DNA: TGCGCCAGCAGCTTGCTCCGGGATATCGCCTACAATGAGCAGTTCTTC.

The chain has TRBV4-2 and TRBJ1-2; tentative D call: TRBD1 (6 bases). Germline V gene data show CDR1 as LGHNA and CDR2 as YNFKEQ. CDR3 length: 15 amino acids. V was cut by 0 bases and J by 8 bases, with 16 bases left in between. CDR3 loop: CASSQEGQPEFGYTF. CDR3 nucleotide sequence: TGTGCCAGCAGCCAAGAGGGACAACCGGAATTCGGCTACACCTTC.

V gene TRBV10-3 combines with J gene TRBJ2-7; D perhaps matches TRBD2 (5 bases). This CDR3 has 14 residues. V was trimmed by 10 bases and J by 3 bases, leaving 19 bases between them. From germline, CDR1 is ENHRY and CDR2 SYGVKD. The chain's CDR3 is CASRPGRADYEQYF. CDR3 nucleotide sequence: TGTGCCAGCCGCCCTGGGCGGGCGGACTACGAGCAGTACTTC.

The genes are TRBV6-1 and TRBJ2-7, with D hard to call. V was trimmed by 4 bases and J by 1 base, leaving 8 bases between them. The germline CDR1 and CDR2 sequences are MNHNS and SASEGT. This CDR3 contains 13 residues. The CDR3, as DNA: TGTGCCAGCAGTGGAGCTGTATCCTACGAGCAGTACTTC. Its protein is CASSGAVSYEQYF.

The chain is built from TRBV27 and TRBJ2-7; maybe TRBD1 (5 bases). V was clipped by 2 bases and J by 5 bases, with 13 bases between them. This CDR3 region has 14 residues. The germline V gene has CDR1 MNHEY and CDR2 SMNVEV (reference sequence). The CDR3 DNA sequence: TGTGCCAGCAGTTTAAACCCAGGGCACAACGAGCAGTACTTC. Its protein is CASSLNPGHNEQYF.

This clone was detected once. The rearrangement uses TRBV2 and TRBJ1-5; 7 bases agree with TRBD1. In germline, CDR1 is SNHLY, CDR2 FYNNEI. The trim removed 7 bases at V and 0 bases at J, leaving 6 bases unmatched. The CDR3 contains 15 residues. CDR3 region: CASTLQGISNQPQHF. CDR3 nucleotide sequence: TGTGCCAGCACGCTACAGGGGATTAGCAATCAGCCCCAGCATTTT.

A note on this clone: Other DNA variants within this sample encode the same CDR3. The rearrangement uses TRBV9 and TRBJ1-6; D call uncertain. CDR1 and CDR2 (germline): SGDLS, YYNGEE. Between the trimmed V and J ends, which lost 0 bases and 7 bases, there was a span of 5 bases. The CDR3 covers 13 residues. The CDR3 region is CASSVEANSPLHF. The CDR3 DNA is TGTGCCAGCAGCGTAGAGGCAAATTCACCCCTCCACTTT.

The rearrangement joins TRBV6-5 to TRBJ1-2, with 10 bases identical to TRBD1. After removal of 5 bases from V and 7 bases from J, the junction contained 10 bases not matched to a gene. Germline lookup yields CDR1 MNHEY and CDR2 SVGAGI. This CDR3 region has 15 residues. CDR3 sequence (DNA): TGTGCCAGCAGTCCCCGTTCCCGGGACAGGGGTGGCTACACCTTC. This sequence encodes CASSPRSRDRGGYTF.

V is TRBV19 and J is TRBJ1-2; weak D call: TRBD1 (5 bases). The CDR3 contains 15 residues. CDR1 is LNHDA and CDR2 is SQIVND in the germline V gene (reference sequence). Deletions cut 1 base from V and 3 bases from J, with 12 bases between. CDR3 bases: TGTGCCAGTAGTATAGCGAGGGGCTCGGACTATGGCTACACCTTC. Encoded protein: CASSIARGSDYGYTF.

In its sample, this clone was seen once. The chain has TRBV28 and TRBJ2-4, with a tentative D call TRBD1 (6 bases). The CDR3 covers 15 residues. Germline V gives CDR1 MDHEN, CDR2 SYDVKM. The V end was cut by 9 bases, the J end by 0 bases, with 15 bases between. The CDR3 DNA follows: TGTGCCAGTAGGGGGACCGATCTAGCCAAAAACATTCAGTACTTC. Its translation: CASRGTDLAKNIQYF.

J is TRBJ1-5 and V is TRBV15; D gene unclear. The V end lost 0 bases, the J end lost 1 base, and 4 bases lay between the germline ends. The CDR3 covers 14 residues. Germline loops: CDR1 LNHNV, CDR2 YYDKDF (reference sequence). CDR3 sequence reads: CATSRDSSNQPQHF. The CDR3 DNA follows: TGTGCCACCAGCAGAGATAGCAGCAATCAGCCCCAGCATTTT.

This clone was detected only once. The rearrangement uses TRBV7-9 and TRBJ2-7; TRBD2 matches at 9 bases. The germline CDR1 and CDR2 sequences are SEHNR and FQNEAQ (reference sequence). The CDR3 runs 17 residues. The trim removed 2 bases at V and 3 bases at J, leaving 11 bases unmatched. In nucleotides, the CDR3 is TGTGCCAGCAGCTTATTCCCTTCCGGGACTAGCTTCTACGAGCAGTACTTC. This sequence encodes CASSLFPSGTSFYEQYF.